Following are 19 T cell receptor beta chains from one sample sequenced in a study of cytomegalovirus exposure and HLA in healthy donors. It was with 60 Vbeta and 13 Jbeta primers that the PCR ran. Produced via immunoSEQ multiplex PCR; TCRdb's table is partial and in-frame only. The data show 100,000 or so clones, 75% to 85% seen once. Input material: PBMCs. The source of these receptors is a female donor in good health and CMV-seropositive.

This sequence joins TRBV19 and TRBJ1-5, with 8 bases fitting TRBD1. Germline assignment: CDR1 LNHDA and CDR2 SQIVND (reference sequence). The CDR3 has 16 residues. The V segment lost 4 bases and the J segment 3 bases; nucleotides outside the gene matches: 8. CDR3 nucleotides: TGTGCCAGTAGTACCAATCCGGGACAGGTCAATCAGCCCCAGCATTTT. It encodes CASSTNPGQVNQPQHF.

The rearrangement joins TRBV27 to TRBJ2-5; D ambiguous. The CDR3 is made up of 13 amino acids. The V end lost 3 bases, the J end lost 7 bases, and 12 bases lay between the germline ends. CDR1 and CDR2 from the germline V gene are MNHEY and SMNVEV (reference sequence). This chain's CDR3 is CASSFVAPGTQYF. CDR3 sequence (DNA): TGTGCCAGCAGTTTCGTCGCCCCGGGGACCCAGTACTTC.

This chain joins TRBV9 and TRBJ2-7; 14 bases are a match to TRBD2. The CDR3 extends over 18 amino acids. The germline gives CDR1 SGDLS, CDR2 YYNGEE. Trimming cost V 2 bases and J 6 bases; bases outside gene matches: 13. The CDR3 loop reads CASSVGLAGAESRGEQYF. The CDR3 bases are TGTGCCAGCAGCGTGGGACTAGCGGGGGCGGAATCGCGGGGCGAGCAGTACTTC.

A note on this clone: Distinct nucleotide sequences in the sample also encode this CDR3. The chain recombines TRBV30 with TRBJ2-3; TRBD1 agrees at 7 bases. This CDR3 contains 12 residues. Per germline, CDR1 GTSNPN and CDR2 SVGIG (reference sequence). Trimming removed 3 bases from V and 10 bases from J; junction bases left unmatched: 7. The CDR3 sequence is CAWSPGTVAQYF. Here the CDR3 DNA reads TGTGCCTGGAGCCCTGGGACAGTCGCGCAGTATTTT.

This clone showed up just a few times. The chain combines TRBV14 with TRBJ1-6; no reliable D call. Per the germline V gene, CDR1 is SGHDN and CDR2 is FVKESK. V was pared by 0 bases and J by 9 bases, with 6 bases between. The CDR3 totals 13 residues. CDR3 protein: CASSQDRVSPLHF. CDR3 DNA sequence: TGTGCCAGCAGCCAAGATCGGGTTTCACCCCTCCACTTT.

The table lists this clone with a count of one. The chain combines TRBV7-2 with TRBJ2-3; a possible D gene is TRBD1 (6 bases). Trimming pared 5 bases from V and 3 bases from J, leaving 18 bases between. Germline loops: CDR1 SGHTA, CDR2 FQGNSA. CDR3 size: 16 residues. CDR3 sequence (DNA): TGTGCCAGCAGCCTAGGGAAAGGGACATCAACAGATACGCAGTATTTT. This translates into CASSLGKGTSTDTQYF.

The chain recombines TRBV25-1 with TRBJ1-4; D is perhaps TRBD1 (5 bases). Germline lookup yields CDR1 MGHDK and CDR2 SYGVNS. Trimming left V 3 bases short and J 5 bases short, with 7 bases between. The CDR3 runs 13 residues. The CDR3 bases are TGTGCCAGCAGTGAGACAGCAAATGAAAAACTGTTTTTT. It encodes CASSETANEKLFF.

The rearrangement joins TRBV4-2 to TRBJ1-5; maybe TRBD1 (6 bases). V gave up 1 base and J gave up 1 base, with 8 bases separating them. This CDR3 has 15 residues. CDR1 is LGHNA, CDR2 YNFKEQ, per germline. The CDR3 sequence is CASSQGTDSNQPQHF. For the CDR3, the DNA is TGTGCCAGCAGCCAAGGGACAGACAGCAATCAGCCCCAGCATTTT.

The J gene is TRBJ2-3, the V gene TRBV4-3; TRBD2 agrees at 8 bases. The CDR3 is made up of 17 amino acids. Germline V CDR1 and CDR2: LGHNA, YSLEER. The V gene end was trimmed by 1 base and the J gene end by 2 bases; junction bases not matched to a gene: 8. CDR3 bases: TGCGCCAGCAGCCAAGCCCAAGGACTAGCAAACACAGATACGCAGTATTTT. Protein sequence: CASSQAQGLANTDTQYF.

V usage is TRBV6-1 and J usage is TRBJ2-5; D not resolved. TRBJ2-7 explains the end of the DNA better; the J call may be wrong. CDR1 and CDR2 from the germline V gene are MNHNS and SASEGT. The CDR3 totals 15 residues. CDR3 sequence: CASSSWVSGQYEQYF. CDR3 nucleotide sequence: TGTGCCAGCAGTAGTTGGGTTTCGGGTCAATACGAGCAGTACTTC.

For the CDR3, the DNA is TGTGCCAGCAATCGGGGAGAGCTCTACGAGCAGTACTTC. This sequence encodes CASNRGELYEQYF. This chain connects TRBV2 to TRBJ2-7; possible D gene TRBD2, 5 bases. Germline V gene data show CDR1 as SNHLY and CDR2 as FYNNEI. Trimming took off 7 bases at V and 3 bases at J, with 13 bases between the two ends. The CDR3 consists of 13 residues.

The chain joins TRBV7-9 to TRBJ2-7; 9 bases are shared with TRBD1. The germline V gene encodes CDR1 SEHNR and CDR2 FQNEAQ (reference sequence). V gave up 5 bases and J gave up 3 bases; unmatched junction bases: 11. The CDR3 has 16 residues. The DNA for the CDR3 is TGTGCCAGCAGCCCGCCCTTGGACAGGGGAGGCTACGAGCAGTACTTC. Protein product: CASSPPLDRGGYEQYF.

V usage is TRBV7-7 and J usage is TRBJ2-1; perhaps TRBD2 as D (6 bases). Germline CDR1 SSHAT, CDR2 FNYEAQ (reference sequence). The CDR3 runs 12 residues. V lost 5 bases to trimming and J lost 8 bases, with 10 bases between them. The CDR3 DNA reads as TGTGCCAGCAGCCCGCCGGGGGATGAGCAGTTCTTC. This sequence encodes CASSPPGDEQFF.

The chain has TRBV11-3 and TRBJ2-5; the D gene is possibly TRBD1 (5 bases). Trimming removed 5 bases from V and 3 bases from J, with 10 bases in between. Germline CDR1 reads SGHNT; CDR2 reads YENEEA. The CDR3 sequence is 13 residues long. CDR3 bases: TGTGCCAGCAGCGACAGACTCGAAGAGACCCAGTACTTC. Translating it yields CASSDRLEETQYF.

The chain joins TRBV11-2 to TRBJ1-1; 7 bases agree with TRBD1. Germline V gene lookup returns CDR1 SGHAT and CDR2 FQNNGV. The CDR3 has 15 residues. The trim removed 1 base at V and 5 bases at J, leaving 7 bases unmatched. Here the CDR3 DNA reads TGTGCCAGCAGCTTAGGGGGCAGGGGGAGAACTGAAGCTTTCTTT. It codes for CASSLGGRGRTEAFF.

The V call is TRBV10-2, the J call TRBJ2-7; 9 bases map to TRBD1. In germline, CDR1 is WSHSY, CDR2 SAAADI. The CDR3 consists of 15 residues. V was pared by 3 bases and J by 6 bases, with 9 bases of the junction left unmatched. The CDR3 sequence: CASSDSDRGVREQYF. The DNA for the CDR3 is TGCGCCAGCAGTGATTCTGACAGGGGGGTACGCGAGCAGTACTTC.

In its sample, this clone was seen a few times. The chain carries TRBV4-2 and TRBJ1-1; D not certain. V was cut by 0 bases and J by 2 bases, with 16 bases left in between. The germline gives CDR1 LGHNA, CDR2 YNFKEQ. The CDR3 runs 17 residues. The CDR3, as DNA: TGTGCCAGCAGCCAAGATCCCTCCAACGCGTTAAACACTGAAGCTTTCTTT. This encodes CASSQDPSNALNTEAFF.

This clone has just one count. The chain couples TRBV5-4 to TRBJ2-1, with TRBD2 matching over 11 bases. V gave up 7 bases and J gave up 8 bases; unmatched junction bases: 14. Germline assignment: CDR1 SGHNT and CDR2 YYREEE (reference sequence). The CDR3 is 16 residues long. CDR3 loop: CASHSMGTSGAYEQFF. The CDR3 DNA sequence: TGTGCCAGCCATTCCATGGGGACTAGCGGTGCCTATGAGCAGTTCTTC.

CDR3 sequence: CASSEAGGAGGSQYF. CDR3 DNA: TGTGCCAGCAGTGAAGCTGGGGGCGCGGGTGGCAGTCAGTACTTC. The chain links TRBV6-1 to TRBJ2-4, with D possibly TRBD1 on 6 matching bases. This CDR3 is built from 15 residues. Trimming took 0 bases from V and 12 from J, leaving 18 bases between them. Per the germline V gene, CDR1 is MNHNS and CDR2 is SASEGT.